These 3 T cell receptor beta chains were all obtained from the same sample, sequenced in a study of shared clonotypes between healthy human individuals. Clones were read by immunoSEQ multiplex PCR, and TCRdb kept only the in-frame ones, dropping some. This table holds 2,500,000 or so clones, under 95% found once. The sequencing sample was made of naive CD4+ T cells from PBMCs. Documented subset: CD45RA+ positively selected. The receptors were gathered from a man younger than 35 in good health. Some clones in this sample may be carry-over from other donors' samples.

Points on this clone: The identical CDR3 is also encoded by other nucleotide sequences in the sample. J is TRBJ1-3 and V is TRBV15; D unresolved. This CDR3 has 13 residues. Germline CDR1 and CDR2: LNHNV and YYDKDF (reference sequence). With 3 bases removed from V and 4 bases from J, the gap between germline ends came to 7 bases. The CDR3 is CATSRGPGNTIYF. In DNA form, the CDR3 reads TGTGCCACCAGCAGGGGTCCCGGAAACACCATATATTTT.

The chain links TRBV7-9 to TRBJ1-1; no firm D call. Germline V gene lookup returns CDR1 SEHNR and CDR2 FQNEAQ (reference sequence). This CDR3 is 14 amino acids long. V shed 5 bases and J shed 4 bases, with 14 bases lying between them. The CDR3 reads CASSPTPRATEAFF. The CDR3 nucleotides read TGTGCCAGCAGCCCGACCCCACGGGCCACTGAAGCTTTCTTT.

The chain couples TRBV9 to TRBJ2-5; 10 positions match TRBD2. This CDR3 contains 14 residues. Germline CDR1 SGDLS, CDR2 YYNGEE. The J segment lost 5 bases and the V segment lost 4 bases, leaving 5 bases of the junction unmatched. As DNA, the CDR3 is TGTGCCAGCAGCCCCCTAGCGGGAGTGGAGACCCAGTACTTC. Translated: CASSPLAGVETQYF.